Reported below is one TCR beta chain. Original processing notes: Researchers report that nucleated cell counts were estimated from reference gene primer amplification. This table comes from immunoSEQ multiplex PCR, and its TCRdb copy is limited to in-frame clones, with some not included. Clonal size and the V and J genes are those of that table, whereas D and trimming came from the DNA. The data hold 250,000 to 350,000 clones, with around 87% observed a single time. This sample was taken from a study of blood T cell repertoires in COVID-19. For the study at large: The United States, Italy and Spain supplied acute and convalescent COVID-19 samples. T cells, B-cell-depleted T cells, or PBMCs supplied cDNA or gDNA.

V was pared by 1 base and J by 5 bases, with 17 bases between. The CDR3 sequence is 16 residues long. CDR1 and CDR2 (germline): PRHDT, FYEKMQ (reference sequence). Sequencing was done on a sample of peripheral blood. The chain is built from TRBV13 and TRBJ1-2, with D tentatively TRBD1 (6 bases). The sequence was collected from a woman aged 45-59 years who had recovered from COVID-19. In nucleotides, the CDR3 is TGTGCCAGCAGCTTAGCCCATTCAGGGGCAGTATATGGCTACACCTTC. It translates to CASSLAHSGAVYGYTF. The entire variable domain, with the rest obtained from reference TRBV13 and TRBJ1-2, is as follows: AAGVIQSPRHLIKEKRETATLKCYPIPRHDTVYWYQQGPGQDPQFLISFYEKMQSDKGSIPDRFSAQQFSDYHSELNMSSLELGDSALYFCASSLAHSGAVYGYTFGSGTRLTVV.